One and the same sample provided the 16 T cell receptor beta chains below, sequenced in a study of blood T cell repertoires in COVID-19. The data were produced by immunoSEQ multiplex PCR, yet TCRdb's version contains in-frame clones alone and is incomplete. The sample gives 110,000 to 150,000 clones, under 80% of which show up once; less than 4.5% is in the top ten. Source material: peripheral blood. Receptor source: a man aged 55 to 70 with acute or convalescent COVID-19.

This clone appeared a few times. The CDR3 is CASSAGSNQPQHF. The CDR3 nucleotides are TGTGCCAGCAGCGCAGGTAGCAATCAGCCCCAGCATTTT. J is TRBJ1-5 and V is TRBV2; D is undetermined. CDR1 is SNHLY, CDR2 FYNNEI, per germline. The length of the CDR3 is 13 residues. Trimming removed 6 bases at V and 0 bases at J, with 6 bases between.

The rearrangement joins TRBV20-1 to TRBJ2-1; D uncertain. Trimming pared 6 bases from V and 3 bases from J, leaving 6 bases between. The CDR3 is made up of 11 amino acids. Germline V lookup: CDR1 DFQATT, CDR2 SNEGSKA (reference sequence). The CDR3 is CSAADYNEQFF. CDR3 nucleotides: TGCAGTGCGGCCGACTACAATGAGCAGTTCTTC.

This clone was detected only once. The chain has TRBV6-5 and TRBJ2-7, with TRBD1 identical over 9 bases. Per the germline V gene, CDR1 is MNHEY and CDR2 is SVGAGI. V lost 6 bases, J lost 7 bases, and 13 bases stayed unmatched. CDR3 length equals 15 residues. The CDR3 spells CASSLLQGAPGEQYF. The DNA for the CDR3 is TGTGCCAGCAGCCTGTTACAGGGGGCGCCGGGAGAGCAGTACTTC.

The chain employs TRBV6-5 and TRBJ1-4; D possibly corresponds to TRBD1 (5 bases). The CDR3 is made up of 14 amino acids. Germline loops: CDR1 MNHEY, CDR2 SVGAGI. Trimming took off 6 bases at V and 6 bases at J, with 14 bases between the two ends. CDR3 bases: TGTGCCAGCAGCAGGGACGGGGGAGATGAAAAACTGTTTTTT. Translated, it gives CASSRDGGDEKLFF.

V gene TRBV18 combines with J gene TRBJ2-7; 8 bases align to TRBD1. Germline CDR1 is KGHSH and CDR2 is LQKENI. CDR3 length: 15 residues. V dropped 3 bases and J dropped 0; count of bases not matched to a gene: 4. CDR3 in amino acids: CASSPDRVVSYEQYF. The CDR3 region has the DNA TGTGCCAGCTCACCGGACAGGGTCGTCTCCTACGAGCAGTACTTC.

This chain links TRBV13 with TRBJ1-1, with D possibly being TRBD1 (5 bases). The CDR3 is 14 residues long. Germline CDR1 reads PRHDT; CDR2 reads FYEKMQ (reference sequence). The V end lost 4 bases, the J end lost 4 bases, and 13 bases lay between the germline ends. DNA for the CDR3: TGTGCCAGCAGCTCGCCGGGGGGGAGCACTGAAGCTTTCTTT. It translates to CASSSPGGSTEAFF.

CDR3 in amino acids: CATTTYRGERGNYGYTF. In DNA form, the CDR3 reads TGTGCCACCACGACCTACAGGGGGGAGAGAGGGAACTATGGCTACACCTTC. The genes are TRBV24-1 and TRBJ1-2, with 8 positions matching TRBD1. V trimming: 8 bases; J trimming: 2 bases; junction bases outside the gene matches: 15. This CDR3 has 17 amino acids. The V gene's germline CDR1 is KGHDR and CDR2 SFDVKD.

This clone was seen repeatedly, ten times or more. The chain uses TRBV7-9 and TRBJ2-1; 7 bases are a match to TRBD1. The CDR3 sequence is 13 residues long. In germline, CDR1 is SEHNR, CDR2 FQNEAQ (reference sequence). Trimming took 2 bases from V and 10 from J; bases not matched to a gene: 5. The CDR3 nucleotides are TGTGCCAGCAGCTTAAAACCCAGGGGGGAGCAGTTCTTC. This gives the protein CASSLKPRGEQFF.

The V call is TRBV25-1, the J call TRBJ2-7; D is ambiguous. CDR1 and CDR2 (germline): MGHDK, SYGVNS. The CDR3 has 12 residues. Trimming left V 5 bases short and J 1 base short, with 6 bases between. For the CDR3, the DNA is TGTGCCAGCAGTATCGGGTCCTACGAGCAGTACTTC. Protein sequence: CASSIGSYEQYF.

The J gene is TRBJ2-3, the V gene TRBV24-1; D possibly corresponds to TRBD2 (6 bases). The V end lost 4 bases, the J end lost 1 base, and 17 bases lay between the germline ends. This CDR3 is built from 17 residues. CDR1 is KGHDR, CDR2 SFDVKD, per germline. The CDR3, as DNA: TGTGCCACCAGTGAGGGGACGCGGAGGGAGGGCACAGATACGCAGTATTTT. This codes for CATSEGTRREGTDTQYF.

The rearrangement joins TRBV6-1 to TRBJ1-6; TRBD1 aligns across 10 bases. The V segment lost 4 bases and the J segment 7 bases; nucleotides outside the gene matches: 10. Per the germline V gene, CDR1 is MNHNS and CDR2 is SASEGT. The CDR3 is 17 residues long. The CDR3 nucleotides are TGTGCCAGCAGTGCCAGGGGGACAGGGGTGGCCAATTCACCCCTCCACTTT. This translates into CASSARGTGVANSPLHF.

The chain links TRBV2 to TRBJ2-1, with 7 bases lining up with TRBD2. The germline CDR1 and CDR2 sequences are SNHLY and FYNNEI. With 5 bases clipped from V and 7 bases from J, the junction kept 11 bases outside the gene matches. The CDR3 spans 15 residues. This CDR3 reads CASSFREALGNEQFF. Here the CDR3 DNA reads TGTGCCAGCAGTTTCCGGGAGGCCCTCGGAAATGAGCAGTTCTTC. Supplemented by reference TRBV2 and TRBJ2-1, the full variable domain reads EPEVTQTPSHQVTQMGQEVILRCVPISNHLYFYWYRQILGQKVEFLVSFYNNEISEKSEIFDDQFSVERPDGSNFTLKIRSTKLEDSAMYFCASSFREALGNEQFFGPGTRLTVL.

J is TRBJ2-1 and V is TRBV28; 7 bases fit TRBD1. V lost 6 bases and J lost 3; bases outside the gene matches: 11. This CDR3 has 16 amino acids. Germline V gene lookup returns CDR1 MDHEN and CDR2 SYDVKM. In DNA, the CDR3 is TGTGCCAGCAGCTTACGCCGGACAGGTTTCTACAATGAGCAGTTCTTC. This codes for CASSLRRTGFYNEQFF.

The chain is built from TRBV4-1 and TRBJ2-1, with TRBD1 matching 8 bases. V gave up 5 bases and J gave up 7 bases; unmatched junction bases: 10. CDR1 is MGHRA, CDR2 YSYEKL, per germline. The CDR3 extends over 15 amino acids. The CDR3, as DNA: TGCGCCAGCAGCTTGCTTTGGACAGGGAATAATGAGCAGTTCTTC. Protein product: CASSLLWTGNNEQFF.

This chain links TRBV7-9 with TRBJ2-7; D is uncertain. Germline assignment: CDR1 SEHNR and CDR2 FQNEAQ (reference sequence). Trimming took 1 base from V and 4 from J, leaving 5 bases between them. The CDR3 totals 12 residues. CDR3 nucleotides: TGTGCCAGCAGCTTAGATCAATACGAGCAGTACTTC. This encodes CASSLDQYEQYF.

This chain uses TRBV11-2 with TRBJ2-1; no clear D. The germline V gene has CDR1 SGHAT and CDR2 FQNNGV. Trimming shortened V by 5 bases and J by 6 bases, and 8 bases separated the two germline ends. CDR3 length: 12 amino acids. The CDR3 nucleotides are TGTGCCAGCAGCCTCTCCCGCAATGAGCAGTTCTTC. Translating gives CASSLSRNEQFF. Full variable domain (outside the CDR3, taken from reference TRBV11-2 and TRBJ2-1): EAGVAQSPRYKIIEKRQSVAFWCNPISGHATLYWYQQILGQGPKLLIQFQNNGVVDDSQLPKDRFSAERLKGVDSTLKIQPAKLEDSAVYLCASSLSRNEQFFGPGTRLTVL.